This entry lists 12 T cell receptor beta chains sequenced from one sample in a study of cytomegalovirus exposure and HLA in healthy donors. The primer mix had 60 Vbeta and 13 Jbeta primers. The data were produced by immunoSEQ multiplex PCR, yet TCRdb's version contains in-frame clones alone and is incomplete. Of about 140,000 clones in the sample, approximately 83% were seen once. The source material was PBMCs. The receptor source for this set is a male donor in good health and CMV-seronegative.

The gene calls are TRBV2 and TRBJ2-1; D may be TRBD2 (6 bases). Per the germline V gene, CDR1 is SNHLY and CDR2 is FYNNEI. This CDR3 comprises 15 residues. V was cut by 2 bases and J by 6 bases, with 14 bases left in between. For the CDR3, the DNA is TGTGCCAGCAGTGAACACCACGGGGGATCCAATGAGCAGTTCTTC. This sequence encodes CASSEHHGGSNEQFF.

The chain joins TRBV2 to TRBJ1-4; D might be TRBD1 (6 bases). Germline V gives CDR1 SNHLY, CDR2 FYNNEI. CDR3 length equals 15 residues. Deletions cut 4 bases from V and 0 bases from J, with 9 bases between. Written as DNA, the CDR3 is TGTGCCAGCAGTGGGAACAGGGCAACTAATGAAAAACTGTTTTTT. Translating it yields CASSGNRATNEKLFF.

The V and J genes are TRBV7-3 and TRBJ2-1, with 10 bases that match TRBD2. Germline V lookup: CDR1 SGHTA, CDR2 FQGTGA. J gave up 4 bases and V 4 bases, and 4 bases lay outside the gene matches. CDR3 length: 15 amino acids. For the CDR3, the DNA is TGTGCCAGCAGCTACCTTAGCGGGGGGTACAATGAGCAGTTCTTC. It codes for CASSYLSGGYNEQFF.

This chain joins TRBV5-1 and TRBJ1-2; a possible D gene is TRBD1 (6 bases). Trimming pared 4 bases from V and 1 base from J, leaving 11 bases between. Germline values: CDR1 SGHRS, CDR2 YFSETQ. This CDR3 spans 14 amino acids. The CDR3 nucleotides read TGCGCCAGCAGCCGCCTGGACAGTAACTATGGCTACACCTTC. Amino acids: CASSRLDSNYGYTF.

The chain carries TRBV5-1 and TRBJ2-7; 10 nucleotides align to TRBD2. J gave up 2 bases and V 0 bases, and 8 bases lay outside the gene matches. This CDR3 region has 17 residues. Germline V CDR1 and CDR2: SGHRS, YFSETQ. The CDR3 DNA sequence: TGCGCCAGCAGCTTGGGCCTAGCGGGGGCCTCACCCTACGAGCAGTACTTC. The encoded protein is CASSLGLAGASPYEQYF.

The chain carries TRBV25-1 and TRBJ1-6; 7 positions agree with TRBD1. V trimming: 4 bases; J trimming: 10 bases; junction bases outside the gene matches: 10. Germline V gives CDR1 MGHDK, CDR2 SYGVNS. The CDR3 contains 15 residues. For the CDR3, the DNA is TGTGCCAGCAGTGCGGCGACAGGGTTTCAGTCACCCCTCCACTTT. The encoded protein is CASSAATGFQSPLHF.

The V call is TRBV9, the J call TRBJ2-4, with D perhaps matching TRBD2 (5 bases). The ends were cut back, 3 bases at V and 8 bases at J, with 9 bases in the middle. The CDR3 is 12 residues long. Germline assignment: CDR1 SGDLS and CDR2 YYNGEE. The CDR3 is CASSGPGDIQYF. The CDR3 coding sequence is TGTGCCAGCAGCGGGCCCGGGGACATTCAGTACTTC.

This clone was seen only once. The chain is built from TRBV7-8 and TRBJ2-7, with TRBD1 as a possible D gene (6 bases). V was shortened by 3 bases and J by 9 bases, with 21 bases between the two germline ends. Germline assignment: CDR1 SGHVS and CDR2 FQNEAQ. CDR3 size: 15 residues. This CDR3 reads CASSFGRLVGTLQYF. In nucleotides, the CDR3 is TGTGCCAGCAGCTTCGGTCGCTTAGTAGGGACACTGCAGTACTTC.

The V gene is TRBV6-6, the J gene TRBJ2-7; TRBD2 matches 11 bases. Germline CDR1 and CDR2: MNHNY and SVGAGI (reference sequence). The CDR3 length is 16 residues. V was clipped by 0 bases and J by 4 bases; unmatched bases: 5. Here the CDR3 DNA reads TGTGCCAGCAGTTACTCCCCCACTAGCGGGGGTTACGAGCAGTACTTC. It translates to CASSYSPTSGGYEQYF.

This clone has a handful of counts. The rearrangement links TRBV2 to TRBJ1-1; 11 bases fit TRBD1. V trimming: 3 bases; J trimming: 3 bases; junction bases outside the gene matches: 6. The CDR3 is 16 amino acids. Germline V CDR1 and CDR2: SNHLY, FYNNEI. CDR3 region: CASSDRTGGADTEAFF. The CDR3 region has the DNA TGTGCCAGCAGTGATAGGACAGGGGGCGCGGACACTGAAGCTTTCTTT.

The rearrangement uses TRBV5-8 and TRBJ2-2; D perhaps matches TRBD1 (5 bases). The CDR3 length is 15 residues. With 0 bases removed from V and 1 base from J, the gap between germline ends came to 7 bases. The germline V gene encodes CDR1 SGHTS and CDR2 YDEGEE. This chain's CDR3 is CASSLEGLNTGELFF. CDR3 bases: TGTGCCAGCAGCTTGGAGGGGCTGAACACCGGGGAGCTGTTTTTT.

This chain links TRBV29-1 with TRBJ2-1; 11 bases are shared with TRBD2. Germline-derived CDR1 and CDR2 are SQVTM and ANQGSEA. CDR3 length: 14 residues. With 5 bases clipped from V and 4 bases from J, the junction kept 4 bases outside the gene matches. CDR3 region: CSVTGLAGYNEQFF. DNA of the CDR3: TGCAGCGTTACCGGACTAGCGGGTTACAATGAGCAGTTCTTC.